The present entry profiles one TCR beta chain with its context. What it recognizes is unknown. These data are taken from a study of lymphopenia after photon versus proton radiotherapy. Study-wide findings and caveats: Under photons, naive T cells and diversity fell while effector/memory populations rose. After the lymphocyte nadir, photon-treated repertoires showed oligoclonal expansion, especially of CD8+ Temra cells. Authors raise, but do not show, better survival with proton therapy.

Data came from immunoSEQ multiplex PCR; TCRdb stores just in-frame clones and leaves some out. The table records about 70,000 clones, about nine tenths of them present only once. The V gene's germline CDR1 is SGHRS and CDR2 YFSETQ. Trimming took 0 bases from V and 9 from J; bases not matched to a gene: 5. This CDR3 contains 15 residues. Here the sequenced sample was peripheral blood, taken from a patient treated with photon-based radiotherapy. This TCR came from a woman aged 40 to 50 with cholangiocarcinoma. The genes are TRBV5-1 and TRBJ2-1; 11 bases agree with TRBD2. The CDR3 here is CASSLETSGISEQFF. In DNA form, the CDR3 reads TGCGCCAGCAGCTTGGAGACTAGCGGGATCAGTGAGCAGTTCTTC. Drawing the rest from reference TRBV5-1 and TRBJ2-1, the complete variable domain is KAGVTQTPRYLIKTRGQQVTLSCSPISGHRSVSWYQQTPGQGLQFLFEYFSETQRNKGNFPGRFSGRQFSNSRSEMNVSTLELGDSALYLCASSLETSGISEQFFGPGTRLTVL.